This TCR beta chain was sequenced in a study of regulatory T cells in long-lasting Graves disease. Overall study: Prior antithyroid drug treatment in newly diagnosed Graves' patients lasted under 3 months. Study-level findings and limits: In persistent patients, shared public clonotypes (about 2,800) outnumbered those in new patients (about 1,000). Persistent Graves' patients showed a TCR diversity that was lower than that of newly diagnosed ones.

In its sample, this clonotype was seen a few times. Its antigen remains unidentified. Time point indicated: newly diagnosed GD, antithyroid drugs for less than 3 months. There was RNA extracted from PBMCs, and the TCR library was made from it. According to the study, TCR beta libraries were built with iRepertoire HTBI primers and CDR3-region Arm-PCR. Study processing details: Samples collectively showed 62 TRBV and roughly 15 TRBJ segments. TCRdb used MiXCR to reprocess the multiplex PCR reads, holding one entry per CDR3 protein. These V and J calls are TCRdb output, not the study's own analysis. The sample consists of hundreds of thousands of distinct CDR3 sequences, roughly 15% of them appearing once. With 7 bases removed from V and 5 bases from J, the gap between germline ends came to 14 bases. The CDR3 has 14 residues. CDR1 and CDR2 from the germline V gene are LNHDA and SQIVND (reference sequence).

The sample was also linked to a second study, of T cells in Graves' hyperthyroidism and ophthalmopathy.

The TCR sequence derives from a woman aged 25-40 years with Graves disease. The sample consisted of peripheral blood mononuclear cells (PBMCs), taken at new diagnosis, from a patient treated with antithyroid drugs. V gene TRBV19 combines with J gene TRBJ2-2, with a tentative D call TRBD2 (6 bases). CDR3 loop: CASTQEAGTGELFF. CDR3 DNA sequence: TGTGCCAGTACCCAGGAGGCGGGAACCGGGGAGCTGTTTTTT.